A single T cell receptor (beta chain) is shown here with its context. Its antigen is not known. Libraries were prepared by immunoSEQ multiplex PCR; TCRdb keeps only in-frame clonotypes and omits some of them. The repertoire holds about 170,000 clones, 80% to 95% seen once, with 1.5% to 2% in the top ten. V shed 9 bases and J shed 5 bases, with 16 bases lying between them. CDR1 is WNHNN, CDR2 SYGVQD, per germline (reference sequence). This CDR3 comprises 13 residues. The sample belongs to a study of T cell responses to AZD1222 COVID-19 vaccine. Study summary: Analyses pooled second doses at about 4 or about 12 weeks. Findings and limits, study-wide: Most donors were white British, females outnumbered males, and clonal diversity was possibly underestimated. With two AZD1222 doses given, Spike-specific TCR breadth and depth both rose. Targeting of unmutated variant regions was reportedly seen in nearly half of spike-specific TCRs.

This chain links TRBV10-1 with TRBJ1-1; the D gene is possibly TRBD1 (6 bases). The sample consisted of peripheral blood, taken on day 0 of AZD1222 vaccination. The TCR originated in an adult in good health. The chain's CDR3 is CARERGGKTEAFF. CDR3 DNA: TGCGCCAGGGAGAGGGGGGGGAAGACTGAAGCTTTCTTT.